This passage covers 21 T cell receptor beta chains from one sample sequenced in a study of technical replicates of blood from a few donors. Using immunoSEQ multiplex PCR, the repertoire was profiled, and TCRdb retains in-frame clones only, with some absent. The data hold approximately 75,000 clones, with approximately 96% observed a single time. Sequenced material: T cells isolated from PBMCs. The receptors stem from a human donor in good health.

The gene calls are TRBV5-6 and TRBJ1-5; 7 bases are shared with TRBD1. Germline CDR1 is SGHDT and CDR2 is YYEEEE. CDR3 length: 16 amino acids. The V gene end was trimmed by 3 bases and the J gene end by 4 bases; junction bases not matched to a gene: 10. The DNA for the CDR3 is TGTGCCAGCAGCTGGGGTCCCGGGACAGAAAATCAGCCCCAGCATTTT. This sequence encodes CASSWGPGTENQPQHF.

V and J are TRBV6-5 and TRBJ2-4; 9 nucleotides line up with TRBD2. The CDR3 loop spans 16 amino acids. Germline trimming cut 2 bases from V and 0 bases from J; bases unmatched to any gene: 2. Germline loops: CDR1 MNHEY, CDR2 SVGAGI. The CDR3, as DNA: TGTGCCAGCAGTTACGCGGGAGGGGAAGCCAAAAACATTCAGTACTTC. It specifies CASSYAGGEAKNIQYF.

This clone has a single count. The chain links TRBV11-3 to TRBJ2-3, with TRBD1 identical over 7 bases. The V and J ends lost 4 bases and 1 base, in that order; junction bases with no gene match: 5. Germline CDR1 reads SGHNT; CDR2 reads YENEEA. The CDR3 is 15 amino acids. The CDR3 loop is CASSSRDSGTDTQYF. The CDR3 DNA sequence: TGTGCCAGCAGCTCCCGGGACAGCGGCACAGATACGCAGTATTTT.

The V and J genes are TRBV30 and TRBJ2-7; tentative D call: TRBD1 (5 bases). The V end lost 3 bases, the J end lost 0 bases, and 6 bases lay between the germline ends. The CDR3 is made up of 12 amino acids. Germline V gene data show CDR1 as GTSNPN and CDR2 as SVGIG (reference sequence). The CDR3 sequence: CAWSDSSYEQYF. The DNA of the CDR3 is TGTGCCTGGAGCGACAGCTCCTACGAGCAGTACTTC.

The chain employs TRBV19 and TRBJ2-7, with 9 bases matching TRBD2. The CDR3 loop spans 16 amino acids. Germline CDR1 reads LNHDA; CDR2 reads SQIVND (reference sequence). J gave up 4 bases and V 4 bases, and 11 bases lay outside the gene matches. The DNA for the CDR3 is TGTGCCAGTAGTAGAAGTGCGGGACTAGCATCGTACGAGCAGTACTTC. Residues: CASSRSAGLASYEQYF.

The chain links TRBV5-8 to TRBJ2-2, with D perhaps TRBD2 (7 bases). CDR1 is SGHTS, CDR2 YDEGEE, per germline. V was shortened by 1 base and J by 1 base, with 11 bases between the two germline ends. The CDR3 spans 16 residues. DNA for the CDR3: TGTGCCAGCAGCTTGAGGGGGGGCAGGAACACCGGGGAGCTGTTTTTT. Its translation is CASSLRGGRNTGELFF.

CDR3 DNA: TGTGCCAGCAGCTTTGGACAGGCCTACACCTTC. Amino acids: CASSFGQAYTF. The chain recombines TRBV7-9 with TRBJ1-2, with 7 bases fitting TRBD1. The CDR3 length is 11 residues. With V trimmed by 3 bases and J by 10 bases, 2 bases remained unmatched. Germline V gene data show CDR1 as SEHNR and CDR2 as FQNEAQ (reference sequence).

The chain carries TRBV9 and TRBJ1-3; TRBD1 might be the D (6 bases). The V end lost 2 bases, the J end lost 4 bases, and 10 bases lay between the germline ends. The V gene's germline CDR1 is SGDLS and CDR2 YYNGEE. The CDR3 is 14 amino acids. DNA for the CDR3: TGTGCCAGCAGCGTCAGTCAGGGGGGAAACACCATATATTTT. Translation gives CASSVSQGGNTIYF.

The V call is TRBV6-1, the J call TRBJ1-1; no firm D call. V was shortened by 10 bases and J by 2 bases, with 14 bases between the two germline ends. Germline CDR1 reads MNHNS; CDR2 reads SASEGT. The CDR3 is 13 residues long. Here the CDR3 reads CATIRGLNTEAFF. CDR3 sequence (DNA): TGTGCCACCATCCGTGGACTAAACACTGAAGCTTTCTTT.

This chain links TRBV6-1 with TRBJ1-1, with TRBD1 identical over 8 bases. Germline lookup yields CDR1 MNHNS and CDR2 SASEGT. The V gene end was trimmed by 4 bases and the J gene end by 4 bases; junction bases not matched to a gene: 5. The CDR3 consists of 14 residues. The CDR3 spells CASSAQTGGTEAFF. CDR3 bases: TGTGCCAGCAGTGCTCAAACAGGGGGCACTGAAGCTTTCTTT.

The V call is TRBV25-1, the J call TRBJ2-5; a possible D gene is TRBD2 (6 bases). This CDR3 has 13 amino acids. V lost 3 bases and J lost 4, with 9 bases in between. Germline V gene lookup returns CDR1 MGHDK and CDR2 SYGVNS. CDR3 DNA sequence: TGTGCCAGCAGTGAGGGGGGTTTAGAGACCCAGTACTTC. As protein: CASSEGGLETQYF.

This clone is a singleton in its sample. The gene calls are TRBV27 and TRBJ1-5; tentative D call: TRBD1 (5 bases). With 3 bases removed from V and 3 bases from J, the gap between germline ends came to 12 bases. The CDR3 runs 15 residues. CDR1 is MNHEY, CDR2 SMNVEV, per germline (reference sequence). Here the CDR3 reads CASSLGGVVNQPQHF. The CDR3 bases are TGTGCCAGCAGTTTGGGGGGGGTCGTCAATCAGCCCCAGCATTTT.

The chain combines TRBV19 with TRBJ1-5; D is perhaps TRBD1 (6 bases). There are 14 residues in the CDR3. Trimming cost V 2 bases and J 7 bases, with 12 bases left between them. Germline lookup yields CDR1 LNHDA and CDR2 SQIVND (reference sequence). The CDR3: CASSIQGTRQPQHF. The CDR3 region has the DNA TGTGCCAGTAGTATACAGGGGACGAGACAGCCCCAGCATTTT.

This clone occurred once. This sequence joins TRBV7-9 and TRBJ2-2; maybe TRBD1 (5 bases). Trimming removed 5 bases from V and 6 bases from J, with 16 bases in between. Germline V gene sequence: CDR1 SEHNR, CDR2 FQNEAQ (reference sequence). CDR3 length: 15 residues. This chain's CDR3 is CASSPDSFSPGELFF. DNA for the CDR3: TGTGCCAGCAGCCCCGACAGTTTCTCCCCCGGGGAGCTGTTTTTT.

The table lists this clone with a count of one. This chain uses TRBV28 with TRBJ2-7, with TRBD2 as a possible D gene (5 bases). Per germline, CDR1 MDHEN and CDR2 SYDVKM. This CDR3 spans 12 amino acids. V was pared by 7 bases and J by 7 bases, with 14 bases between. The CDR3 DNA is TGTGCCAGCAACGAGACCCCGGGGGAGCAGTACTTC. Translating gives CASNETPGEQYF.

This clone was recorded once. The chain recombines TRBV27 with TRBJ2-2; D is unresolved. The germline V gene encodes CDR1 MNHEY and CDR2 SMNVEV (reference sequence). CDR3 length equals 17 residues. The V end lost 4 bases, the J end lost 5 bases, and 20 bases lay between the germline ends. The CDR3: CASSSTHGSLFTGELFF. The CDR3 nucleotides read TGTGCCAGCAGTTCGACTCACGGGTCGCTATTTACCGGGGAGCTGTTTTTT.

This chain connects TRBV7-2 to TRBJ2-3; no definite D call. The CDR3 extends over 16 amino acids. Germline V gene lookup returns CDR1 SGHTA and CDR2 FQGNSA. The V end lost 5 bases, the J end lost 0 bases, and 15 bases lay between the germline ends. CDR3 amino acids: CASSPSLATSTDTQYF. The CDR3 DNA reads TGTGCCAGCAGCCCCTCCCTCGCGACTAGCACAGATACGCAGTATTTT.

The gene calls are TRBV28 and TRBJ1-2; D is possibly TRBD1 (6 bases). Germline V gene lookup returns CDR1 MDHEN and CDR2 SYDVKM. The CDR3 is made up of 13 amino acids. V shed 6 bases and J shed 8 bases, with 16 bases lying between them. The CDR3, as DNA: TGTGCCAGCAGCCGTGACAGGCCATGGGGCTACACCTTC. This codes for CASSRDRPWGYTF.

The chain combines TRBV2 with TRBJ1-5, with TRBD1 matching over 8 bases. The CDR3 has 14 amino acids. Germline V lookup: CDR1 SNHLY, CDR2 FYNNEI. Trimming at V came to 3 bases and at J to 2 bases, leaving 0 bases not matched to a gene. CDR3 DNA sequence: TGTGCCAGCAGTGACAGGGGGCGCAATCAGCCCCAGCATTTT. This codes for CASSDRGRNQPQHF.

V usage is TRBV4-2 and J usage is TRBJ2-7; 7 bases line up with TRBD2. The trim removed 1 base at V and 7 bases at J, leaving 1 base unmatched. Per the germline V gene, CDR1 is LGHNA and CDR2 is YNFKEQ. This CDR3 comprises 12 residues. Here the CDR3 DNA reads TGTGCCAGCAGCCAAGGGGGAGGGGAGCAGTACTTC. It translates to CASSQGGGEQYF.

The chain couples TRBV4-1 to TRBJ2-7; the D is unclear. Germline CDR1 is MGHRA and CDR2 is YSYEKL. The CDR3 length is 15 residues. V lost 1 base and J lost 2, with 12 bases in between. This CDR3 reads CASSQAISGTYEQYF. CDR3 sequence (DNA): TGCGCCAGCAGCCAAGCAATTTCAGGAACCTACGAGCAGTACTTC.